This T cell receptor beta chain was observed in a study of blood T cell repertoires in COVID-19. Repertoires were generated with immunoSEQ multiplex PCR, while TCRdb's copy carries only in-frame clones and drops some. The sample lists approximately 130,000 clones, 83% occurring once. The table lists this clone with a few counts. The clonotype comes from an elderly man with active or convalescent COVID-19. The sample taken for sequencing was peripheral blood.

The CDR3 spells CASSPPDRSEQYF. Here the CDR3 DNA reads TGTGCCAGCTCACCTCCGGACAGATCCGAGCAGTACTTC. This chain connects TRBV18 to TRBJ2-7, with a possible D match to TRBD1 (6 bases). The CDR3 is 13 residues long. The germline V gene has CDR1 KGHSH and CDR2 LQKENI. V dropped 3 bases and J dropped 6 bases, with 12 bases sitting between them.